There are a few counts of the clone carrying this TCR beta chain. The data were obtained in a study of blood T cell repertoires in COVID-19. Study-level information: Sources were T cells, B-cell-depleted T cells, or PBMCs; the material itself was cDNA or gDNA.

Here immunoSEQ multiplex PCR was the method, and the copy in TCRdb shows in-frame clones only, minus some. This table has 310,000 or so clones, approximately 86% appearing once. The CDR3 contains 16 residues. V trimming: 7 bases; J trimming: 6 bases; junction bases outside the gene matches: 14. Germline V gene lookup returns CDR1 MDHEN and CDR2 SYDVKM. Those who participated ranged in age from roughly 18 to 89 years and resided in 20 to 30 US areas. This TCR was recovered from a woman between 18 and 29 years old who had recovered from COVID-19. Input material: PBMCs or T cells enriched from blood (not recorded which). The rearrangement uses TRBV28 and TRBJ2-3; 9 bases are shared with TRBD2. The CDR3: CASTLAGAGGRDTQYF. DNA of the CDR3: TGTGCCAGCACCCTTGCTGGAGCGGGGGGTCGGGATACGCAGTATTTT.